This record concerns one TCR beta chain sequence. This sample was taken from a study of blood T cell repertoires in COVID-19. CDR3 length equals 16 residues. Trimming took 4 bases from V and 0 from J, leaving 16 bases between them. The germline gives CDR1 SGHNT, CDR2 YYREEE (reference sequence). The table came from immunoSEQ multiplex PCR; TCRdb's copy has only in-frame clones and leaves some out. This sample carries around 180,000 clones, approximately 89% of them seen once, and the ten largest clones take nearly 2.5%. Sequenced: peripheral blood. This rearrangement joins TRBV5-4 to TRBJ1-2; tentatively, D is TRBD1 (6 bases). The clonotype was recovered from a man between 40 and 49 years old with active or convalescent COVID-19. Here the CDR3 reads CASSDGTGRANYGYTF. CDR3 bases: TGTGCCAGCAGCGATGGAACAGGGAGAGCTAACTATGGCTACACCTTC. The full variable domain, with the rest looked up from reference TRBV5-4 and TRBJ1-2, is ETGVTQSPTHLIKTRGQQVTLRCSSQSGHNTVSWYQQALGQGPQFIFQYYREEENGRGNFPPRFSGLQFPNYSSELNVNALELDDSALYLCASSDGTGRANYGYTFGSGTRLTVV.